This T cell receptor beta chain stems from a study of blood T cell repertoires in COVID-19. The overall study: From the United States, Italy and Spain came samples of acute and convalescent COVID-19. The cDNA or gDNA used as material had been derived from T cells, B-cell-depleted T cells, or PBMCs.

The germline V and J ends were trimmed by 1 base and 5 bases, with 14 bases remaining between them. Germline CDR1 SGHRS, CDR2 YFSETQ. This CDR3 has 15 amino acids. This clone was seen once. TCRdb keeps only in-frame clones here, not all; method: immunoSEQ multiplex PCR. The table lists around 300,000 clones, 88% of them singletons. Donors were grouped by their self-reported clinical history. Symptom resolution, clearance, or two negative PCRs marked the recovered donors of Cohort 3. The sequencing sample was made of PBMCs or T cells enriched from blood (not recorded which). The TCR originated in a man younger than 45 who had recovered from COVID-19. The rearrangement joins TRBV5-1 to TRBJ2-3; maybe TRBD1 (6 bases). CDR3 in DNA: TGCGCCAGCAGCTTGTTTGTACAGGGTGGAGATACGCAGTATTTT. Its protein is CASSLFVQGGDTQYF.